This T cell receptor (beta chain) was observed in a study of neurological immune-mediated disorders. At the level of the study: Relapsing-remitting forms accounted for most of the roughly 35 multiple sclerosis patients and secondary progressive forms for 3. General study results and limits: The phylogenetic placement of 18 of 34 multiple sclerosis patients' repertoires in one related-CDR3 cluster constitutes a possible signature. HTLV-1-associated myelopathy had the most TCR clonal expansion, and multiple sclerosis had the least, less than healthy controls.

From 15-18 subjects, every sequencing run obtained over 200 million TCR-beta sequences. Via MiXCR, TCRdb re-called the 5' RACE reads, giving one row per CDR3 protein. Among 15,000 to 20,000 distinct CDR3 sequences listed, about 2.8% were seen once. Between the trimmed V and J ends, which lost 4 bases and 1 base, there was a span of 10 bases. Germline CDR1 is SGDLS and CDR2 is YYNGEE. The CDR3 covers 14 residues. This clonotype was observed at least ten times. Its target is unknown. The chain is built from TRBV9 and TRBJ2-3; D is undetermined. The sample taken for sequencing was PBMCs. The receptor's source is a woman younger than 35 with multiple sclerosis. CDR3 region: CASSRELRTDTQYF. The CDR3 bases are TGTGCCAGCAGCAGGGAATTGCGCACAGATACGCAGTATTTT.